The clone carrying this T cell receptor (beta chain) was counted once. CD45RO-negative cells were positively selected for CCR7, leaving out terminally differentiated effector memory CD45RA+ cells. V gave up 3 bases and J gave up 4 bases; unmatched junction bases: 9. This CDR3 has 17 amino acids. Germline lookup yields CDR1 SGHTA and CDR2 FQGNSA. Sequencing was performed with immunoSEQ multiplex PCR; in TCRdb, only in-frame clones are kept and a portion is missing. The sample holds approximately 1.9 million clones; around 93% are singletons and the top ten take less than 2%. The source of the sample is a study of shared clonotypes between healthy human individuals.

The sample consisted of naive CD8+ T cells from PBMCs. The chain recombines TRBV7-2 with TRBJ2-5; 12 positions match TRBD1. The sequence was obtained from a man aged 18 to 29 in good health. Some clones in this sample may be carry-over from other donors' samples. CDR3 coding DNA: TGTGCCAGCAGCTTGTCTCCGGGACAGGGGGCAGGAGAGACCCAGTACTTC. It is translated as CASSLSPGQGAGETQYF.